Shown below are 26 T cell receptor beta chains from a single sample sequenced in a study of T cells after yellow fever vaccination. TCRdb analysed the 5' RACE reads with MiXCR anew, one entry per CDR3 protein. This sample has 300,000 to 400,000 distinct CDR3 sequences, with over 8% found just once. The source was PBMCs, collected on the day of the first yellow fever vaccination. The receptor source for this set is a man aged 18 to 29 who received the YFV17D yellow fever vaccine.

This clonotype was counted only a few times. The chain links TRBV5-1 to TRBJ2-3; no clear D. V was shortened by 0 bases and J by 2 bases, with 10 bases between the two germline ends. CDR1 is SGHRS and CDR2 is YFSETQ in the germline V gene. CDR3 length equals 15 residues. This chain's CDR3 is CASSLVLADTDTQYF. The CDR3 DNA follows: TGCGCCAGCAGCTTGGTTCTGGCAGACACAGATACGCAGTATTTT.

The sample holds a few counts of this clonotype. The chain is built from TRBV19 and TRBJ2-7; D possibly corresponds to TRBD1 (6 bases). V gave up 4 bases and J gave up 1 base, with 14 bases separating them. The germline V gene encodes CDR1 LNHDA and CDR2 SQIVND (reference sequence). The CDR3 has 15 amino acids. The CDR3, as DNA: TGTGCCAGTAGTAAAGGGACACCCGGATCCTACGAGCAGTACTTC. It is translated as CASSKGTPGSYEQYF.

The V call is TRBV7-2, the J call TRBJ1-1; no clear D. CDR3 length equals 11 residues. Germline-derived CDR1 and CDR2 are SGHTA and FQGNSA. Between the trimmed V and J ends, which lost 3 bases and 6 bases, there was a span of 5 bases. CDR3 sequence: CASSLRSEAFF. The DNA of the CDR3 is TGTGCCAGCAGCTTGAGGTCTGAAGCTTTCTTT.

This clonotype was detected many times. The chain recombines TRBV29-1 with TRBJ2-5, with 7 bases identical to TRBD2. J gave up 1 base and V 5 bases, and 7 bases lay outside the gene matches. The germline gives CDR1 SQVTM, CDR2 ANQGSEA. This CDR3 is 14 amino acids long. DNA of the CDR3: TGCAGCGTTAATGAGCGGGGCTTCCAAGAGACCCAGTACTTC. Its translation: CSVNERGFQETQYF.

The chain is built from TRBV2 and TRBJ1-4; D unresolved. V was clipped by 1 base and J by 7 bases, with 10 bases between them. CDR1 is SNHLY, CDR2 FYNNEI, per germline. The CDR3 has 14 residues. The CDR3 is CASSEVIGPEKLFF. CDR3 DNA: TGTGCCAGCAGTGAAGTGATAGGGCCTGAAAAACTGTTTTTT.

This clonotype has just a few counts. This chain links TRBV12-3 or TRBV12-4 with TRBJ1-4; D not certain. Between the trimmed V and J ends, which lost 5 bases and 4 bases, there was a span of 5 bases. The length of the CDR3 is 12 residues. As DNA, the CDR3 is TGTGCCAGCAGTGACAATAATGAAAAACTGTTTTTT. Amino acids: CASSDNNEKLFF.

The chain has TRBV30 and TRBJ1-1; possible D gene TRBD1, 5 bases. Germline values: CDR1 GTSNPN, CDR2 SVGIG (reference sequence). CDR3 size: 14 residues. V shed 1 base and J shed 3 bases, with 12 bases lying between them. DNA for the CDR3: TGTGCCTGGAGTGAGTGGCAGGGTGACACTGAAGCTTTCTTT. Its protein is CAWSEWQGDTEAFF.

The genes are TRBV6-1 and TRBJ1-1; unclear D gene. CDR1 is MNHNS and CDR2 is SASEGT in the germline V gene. The germline V and J ends were trimmed by 10 bases and 3 bases, with 15 bases remaining between them. This CDR3 is built from 13 residues. CDR3 in amino acids: CATTDGMDTEAFF. DNA of the CDR3: TGTGCCACCACCGACGGGATGGACACTGAAGCTTTCTTT.

This clonotype was seen ten or more times. Relative to the germline gene, one junction end is altered; a read error may explain this. The chain has TRBV12-3 or TRBV12-4 and TRBJ2-1; tentative D call: TRBD2 (5 bases). This CDR3 is 14 amino acids long. The CDR3 DNA reads as TGCGCCAGCAGCCTCCCGGGATCCTACAATGAGCAGTTCTTC. Translating it yields CASSLPGSYNEQFF.

This clonotype has a count of ten or more. The chain carries TRBV7-2 and TRBJ2-7; D may correspond to TRBD1 or TRBD2 (5 bases each). The germline CDR1 and CDR2 sequences are SGHTA and FQGNSA. The CDR3 is made up of 15 amino acids. The V end lost 4 bases, the J end lost 1 base, and 14 bases lay between the germline ends. Here the CDR3 DNA reads TGTGCCAGCAGCTGGGGACCAAGCAGGTCCTACGAGCAGTACGTC. It is translated as CASSWGPSRSYEQYV.

There are many counts of this clonotype. This rearrangement joins TRBV2 to TRBJ1-2, with D possibly matching TRBD1 (6 bases). V lost 4 bases and J lost 4, with 13 bases in between. Germline V gene data show CDR1 as SNHLY and CDR2 as FYNNEI. The CDR3 consists of 14 residues. The CDR3: CASSVVGGAYGYTF. The CDR3 DNA follows: TGTGCCAGCAGTGTCGTGGGGGGGGCCTATGGCTACACCTTC.

The chain links TRBV20-1 to TRBJ2-5; D ambiguous. CDR3 size: 14 residues. V was pared by 0 bases and J by 9 bases, with 17 bases between. CDR1 and CDR2 from the germline V gene are DFQATT and SNEGSKA (reference sequence). CDR3 sequence (DNA): TGCAGTGCTAGAGATGGGGTCCACCTAGTGGCCCAGTACTTC. Amino acid sequence: CSARDGVHLVAQYF.

The chain recombines TRBV9 with TRBJ2-1, with D possibly matching TRBD2 (6 bases). Per germline, CDR1 SGDLS and CDR2 YYNGEE. This CDR3 region has 17 residues. V lost 3 bases and J 4 bases, leaving 20 bases between the germline ends. The CDR3 is CASSAGLGTGSYNEQFF. CDR3 nucleotides: TGTGCCAGCAGCGCGGGGCTAGGGACCGGGAGTTACAATGAGCAGTTCTTC.

In this sample, this clonotype turned up a few times. The V gene is TRBV10-1, the J gene TRBJ2-3; 9 nucleotides line up with TRBD2. The ends lost 6 bases at V and 0 bases at J; junction bases unmatched: 4. Germline values: CDR1 WNHNN, CDR2 SYGVQD (reference sequence). The CDR3 contains 15 residues. The CDR3 protein is CASSAGGPSTDTQYF. The CDR3, as DNA: TGCGCCAGCAGCGCGGGGGGGCCCAGCACAGATACGCAGTATTTT.

In this sample, this clonotype turned up many times. The V gene is TRBV29-1, the J gene TRBJ2-3; possible D gene TRBD1, 6 bases. The CDR3 has 13 amino acids. V lost 4 bases and J 2 bases, leaving 10 bases between the germline ends. The germline CDR1 and CDR2 sequences are SQVTM and ANQGSEA. CDR3 nucleotide sequence: TGCAGCGTTGTGCCAGGGGTCACAGATACGCAGTATTTT. It specifies CSVVPGVTDTQYF.

This chain connects TRBV6-2 or TRBV6-3 to TRBJ2-1; 7 bases map to TRBD1. This CDR3 is 16 amino acids long. Germline CDR1 and CDR2: MNHEY and SVGEGT. V dropped 5 bases and J dropped 3; count of bases not matched to a gene: 10. The CDR3 DNA is TGTGCCAGCAGTAAAACGACAGGGACCGGCTACAATGAGCAGTTCTTC. This encodes CASSKTTGTGYNEQFF.

In its sample, this clonotype was seen a few times. The chain employs TRBV5-1 and TRBJ2-7; tentatively, D is TRBD1 (6 bases). Germline V gene sequence: CDR1 SGHRS, CDR2 YFSETQ. The CDR3 covers 14 residues. V lost 7 bases to trimming and J lost 0 bases, with 14 bases between them. The CDR3 DNA sequence: TGCGCCAGCGAACGGAAAGGGGGCTCCTACGAGCAGTACGTC. This translates into CASERKGGSYEQYV.

The sample holds many counts of this clonotype. The genes are TRBV10-3 and TRBJ1-3; a weak D match, TRBD1 (5 bases). The CDR3 extends over 14 amino acids. CDR1 and CDR2 from the germline V gene are ENHRY and SYGVKD. V lost 2 bases and J lost 4, with 9 bases in between. The CDR3 nucleotides read TGTGCCATCAGTGAGGCAGGGTCCGGAAACACCATATATTTT. This translates into CAISEAGSGNTIYF.

The rearrangement links TRBV5-8 to TRBJ2-2, with D possibly called TRBD1 or TRBD2 (5 bases each). Germline loops: CDR1 SGHTS, CDR2 YDEGEE. CDR3 size: 16 residues. Trimming removed 4 bases from V and 2 bases from J, with 15 bases in between. The CDR3 region has the DNA TGTGCCAGCAGCCCGGGGACCGACCCCAACACCGGGGAGCTGTTTTTT. As protein: CASSPGTDPNTGELFF.

A few counts support this clonotype. This chain connects TRBV29-1 to TRBJ1-2; 7 nucleotides align to TRBD1. V shed 7 bases, J shed 5 bases, and the junction held 7 bases outside the gene matches. There are 12 residues in the CDR3. In germline, CDR1 is SQVTM, CDR2 ANQGSEA. This CDR3 reads CSAGGTAYGYTF. In DNA, the CDR3 is TGCAGCGCTGGGGGGACAGCTTATGGCTACACCTTC.

The chain couples TRBV5-1 to TRBJ1-1; D perhaps matches TRBD1 (5 bases). From germline, CDR1 is SGHRS and CDR2 YFSETQ. Trimming took 5 bases from V and 4 from J, leaving 12 bases between them. This CDR3 is built from 13 residues. CDR3 protein: CASSRVGGTEAFF. The CDR3 bases are TGCGCCAGCAGTCGGGTGGGGGGCACTGAAGCTTTCTTT.

This clonotype was counted many times. The CDR3 region has the DNA TGTGCCAGCAGTTCGACAGGGGAGCCTGGCTACACCTTC. Its protein product is CASSSTGEPGYTF. The rearrangement joins TRBV12-3 or TRBV12-4 to TRBJ1-2, with 8 bases fitting TRBD1. Trimming removed 4 bases from V and 7 bases from J; junction bases left unmatched: 5. CDR3 length: 13 residues.

In its sample, this clonotype was seen a few times. The gene calls are TRBV6-2 or TRBV6-3 and TRBJ1-6; possible D gene TRBD1, 5 bases. V was shortened by 0 bases and J by 14 bases, with 11 bases between the two germline ends. The germline V gene has CDR1 MNHEY and CDR2 SVGEGT. This CDR3 has 13 residues. The CDR3 bases are TGTGCCAGCAGTTACTCAGGGGACCTAACCCTCCACTTT. Amino acid sequence: CASSYSGDLTLHF.

In this sample, this clonotype turned up a few times. The rearrangement links TRBV7-9 to TRBJ2-7, with D maybe TRBD1 (6 bases). Germline V gene data show CDR1 as SEHNR and CDR2 as FQNEAQ (reference sequence). The V end lost 5 bases, the J end lost 2 bases, and 13 bases lay between the germline ends. This CDR3 has 14 residues. CDR3 protein: CASSPPGAPYEQYV. In DNA, the CDR3 is TGTGCCAGCAGCCCCCCAGGGGCTCCCTACGAGCAGTACGTC.

This clonotype was picked up a small number of times. The gene calls are TRBV4-1 and TRBJ1-2; no clear D. Germline V lookup: CDR1 MGHRA, CDR2 YSYEKL. The length of the CDR3 is 14 residues. V lost 0 bases and J 7 bases, leaving 12 bases between the germline ends. The DNA of the CDR3 is TGCGCCAGCAGCCAAGAGGGCACTCAACTTGGCTACACCTTC. Amino acid sequence: CASSQEGTQLGYTF.

In its sample, this clonotype was seen a few times. The V gene is TRBV5-1, the J gene TRBJ2-4; the D gene could be TRBD1 or TRBD2 (5 bases each). Germline V gene data show CDR1 as SGHRS and CDR2 as YFSETQ. Trimming left V 4 bases short and J 0 bases short, with 14 bases between. This CDR3 is built from 16 residues. This chain's CDR3 is CASSRDDRLAKNIQYF. DNA of the CDR3: TGCGCCAGCAGCCGGGACGATCGTCTAGCCAAAAACATTCAGTACTTC.